This T cell receptor beta chain was captured in a study of cytomegalovirus exposure and HLA in healthy donors. Germline V gene data show CDR1 as GTSNPN and CDR2 as SVGIG (reference sequence). The CDR3 spans 14 residues. V trimming: 6 bases; J trimming: 0 bases; junction bases outside the gene matches: 2. The PCR used 60 Vbeta and 13 Jbeta primers. This table comes from immunoSEQ multiplex PCR, and its TCRdb copy is limited to in-frame clones, with some not included. The sample consists of under 200,000 clones, around 82% of them appearing once. The source is a boy younger than 18 in good health and CMV-seronegative. This sequence joins TRBV30 and TRBJ2-6, with 7 positions matching TRBD1. The material sequenced was PBMCs. The DNA of the CDR3 is TGTGCCTGCGCAGGGGGCTCTGGGGCCAACGTCCTGACTTTC. Amino acids: CACAGGSGANVLTF.